A selection of T cell receptor beta chains follows, all from one sample in a study of cytomegalovirus exposure and HLA in healthy donors. Sequencing was performed with immunoSEQ multiplex PCR; in TCRdb, only in-frame clones are kept and a portion is missing. The sample comprises 170,000 or so clones, roughly 80% of which are singletons, and 2.8% rests with the top ten. Specimen: PBMCs. Receptors originate from a woman aged 18-35 years in good health and CMV-seropositive. CDR3s include the opening cysteine and the closing phenylalanine or tryptophan. A D gene is named only where the DNA matches it firmly. The size field is filled for only some rows; it gives once, few, many or a size class.

cdr3_length: 16; d_call: .; j_call: TRBJ2-3; clone_size: .; v_call: TRBV14; cdr3_aa: CASSQDAGIGTDTQYF; cdr3_nt: TGTGCCAGCAGCCAAGACGCAGGGATTGGCACAGATACGCAGTATTTT
cdr3_length: 14; d_call: .; j_call: TRBJ1-6; clone_size: few; v_call: TRBV6-1; cdr3_aa: CASRQGGYNSPLHF; cdr3_nt: TGTGCCAGCAGGCAGGGTGGGTATAATTCACCCCTCCACTTT
cdr3_length: 11; d_call: .; j_call: TRBJ2-1; clone_size: .; v_call: TRBV25-1; cdr3_aa: CASSEYYEQFF; cdr3_nt: TGTGCCAGCAGTGAGTACTATGAGCAGTTCTTC
cdr3_length: 16; d_call: TRBD1; j_call: TRBJ2-1; clone_size: .; v_call: TRBV15; cdr3_aa: CATSSGTGAIYNEQFF; cdr3_nt: TGTGCCACCAGCAGCGGGACAGGGGCTATCTACAATGAGCAGTTCTTC
cdr3_length: 15; d_call: TRBD1; j_call: TRBJ2-5; clone_size: .; v_call: TRBV9; cdr3_aa: CASSVAADGTGTQYF; cdr3_nt: TGTGCCAGCAGCGTAGCGGCTGACGGGACAGGGACCCAGTACTTC
cdr3_length: 15; d_call: .; j_call: TRBJ1-3; clone_size: .; v_call: TRBV9; cdr3_aa: CASSPSGAGGNTIYF; cdr3_nt: TGTGCCAGCAGCCCCTCGGGAGCGGGCGGAAACACCATATATTTT
cdr3_length: 15; d_call: .; j_call: TRBJ1-6; clone_size: .; v_call: TRBV13; cdr3_aa: CASSTDSENNSPLHF; cdr3_nt: TGTGCCAGCAGCACAGACAGTGAGAATAATTCACCCCTCCACTTT
cdr3_length: 15; d_call: .; j_call: TRBJ2-7; clone_size: .; v_call: TRBV7-6; cdr3_aa: CASSSAGEITYEQYF; cdr3_nt: TGTGCCAGCAGCTCCGCCGGGGAAATCACCTACGAGCAGTACTTC
cdr3_length: 14; d_call: .; j_call: TRBJ1-1; clone_size: .; v_call: TRBV7-6; cdr3_aa: CASSSVREGTEAFF; cdr3_nt: TGTGCCAGCAGCTCCGTCAGGGAGGGCACTGAAGCTTTCTTT
cdr3_length: 15; d_call: TRBD1; j_call: TRBJ1-2; clone_size: .; v_call: TRBV19; cdr3_aa: CASSFSGTENYGYTF; cdr3_nt: TGTGCCAGTAGTTTCTCCGGGACAGAGAACTATGGCTACACCTTC
cdr3_length: 13; d_call: .; j_call: TRBJ2-7; clone_size: .; v_call: TRBV14; cdr3_aa: CASSQEAPYEQYF; cdr3_nt: TGTGCCAGCAGCCAAGAGGCTCCCTACGAGCAGTACTTC
cdr3_length: 13; d_call: TRBD1; j_call: TRBJ2-5; clone_size: .; v_call: TRBV19; cdr3_aa: CASSSRQGDTQYF; cdr3_nt: TGTGCCAGTAGTTCCAGACAGGGCGATACCCAGTACTTC
cdr3_length: 10; d_call: .; j_call: TRBJ2-4; clone_size: .; v_call: TRBV20-1; cdr3_aa: CSARQNIQYF; cdr3_nt: TGCAGTGCTAGACAGAACATTCAGTACTTC
cdr3_length: 14; d_call: .; j_call: TRBJ2-1; clone_size: .; v_call: TRBV7-9; cdr3_aa: CASSSRGIYNEQFF; cdr3_nt: TGTGCCAGCAGCTCCCGGGGGATTTACAATGAGCAGTTCTTC
cdr3_length: 14; d_call: .; j_call: TRBJ2-5; clone_size: .; v_call: TRBV7-2; cdr3_aa: CASSKVGVQETQYF; cdr3_nt: TGTGCCAGCAGCAAAGTCGGGGTCCAAGAGACCCAGTACTTC
cdr3_length: 16; d_call: TRBD2; j_call: TRBJ2-5; clone_size: .; v_call: TRBV15; cdr3_aa: CATSRDYSGGAWTQYF; cdr3_nt: TGTGCCACCAGCAGAGATTATAGCGGGGGGGCGTGGACCCAGTACTTC
cdr3_length: 15; d_call: TRBD1; j_call: TRBJ1-1; clone_size: .; v_call: TRBV5-4; cdr3_aa: CASSLRTGGYTEAFF; cdr3_nt: TGTGCCAGCAGCCTCCGGACAGGGGGCTACACTGAAGCTTTCTTT
cdr3_length: 15; d_call: TRBD2; j_call: TRBJ2-1; clone_size: .; v_call: TRBV4-2; cdr3_aa: CASSQTSGFGDEQFF; cdr3_nt: TGTGCCAGCAGCCAAACTAGCGGGTTTGGCGATGAGCAGTTCTTC
cdr3_length: 16; d_call: .; j_call: TRBJ2-5; clone_size: .; v_call: TRBV5-6; cdr3_aa: CASSLGRSYTGETQYF; cdr3_nt: TGTGCCAGCAGCTTGGGTAGAAGCTACACAGGGGAGACCCAGTACTTC
cdr3_length: 14; d_call: TRBD1; j_call: TRBJ2-7; clone_size: .; v_call: TRBV27; cdr3_aa: CASSPWDRGLQQYF; cdr3_nt: TGTGCCAGCAGTCCTTGGGACAGGGGACTTCAGCAGTACTTC
cdr3_length: 16; d_call: .; j_call: TRBJ2-3; clone_size: .; v_call: TRBV4-1; cdr3_aa: CASSQGGGARTDTQYF; cdr3_nt: TGCGCCAGCAGCCAAGGAGGGGGGGCCCGGACAGATACGCAGTATTTT
cdr3_length: 14; d_call: .; j_call: TRBJ1-2; clone_size: .; v_call: TRBV5-1; cdr3_aa: CASSLGNIFYGYTF; cdr3_nt: TGCGCCAGCAGCTTGGGAAACATTTTCTATGGCTACACCTTC
cdr3_length: 15; d_call: .; j_call: TRBJ2-5; clone_size: .; v_call: TRBV14; cdr3_aa: CASSQHRDIQETQYF; cdr3_nt: TGTGCCAGCAGCCAACACAGGGATATTCAAGAGACCCAGTACTTC
cdr3_length: 12; d_call: TRBD1; j_call: TRBJ2-7; clone_size: .; v_call: TRBV6-1; cdr3_aa: CASRGQFYEQYF; cdr3_nt: TGTGCCAGCAGGGGACAGTTCTACGAGCAGTACTTC
cdr3_length: 14; d_call: .; j_call: TRBJ2-5; clone_size: .; v_call: TRBV9; cdr3_aa: CASSVGQGQETQYF; cdr3_nt: TGTGCCAGCAGCGTAGGCCAGGGGCAAGAGACCCAGTACTTC
cdr3_length: 12; d_call: .; j_call: TRBJ1-5; clone_size: .; v_call: TRBV6-6; cdr3_aa: CASSYQYQPQHF; cdr3_nt: TGTGCCAGCAGTTACCAGTATCAGCCCCAGCATTTT
cdr3_length: 14; d_call: .; j_call: TRBJ2-5; clone_size: .; v_call: TRBV18; cdr3_aa: CASSPGTHQETQYF; cdr3_nt: TGTGCCAGCTCACCGGGGACTCACCAAGAGACCCAGTACTTC
cdr3_length: 16; d_call: TRBD2; j_call: TRBJ2-2; clone_size: .; v_call: TRBV4-1; cdr3_aa: CASSPYGGVNTGELFF; cdr3_nt: TGCGCCAGCAGCCCCTATGGGGGGGTCAACACCGGGGAGCTGTTTTTT
cdr3_length: 15; d_call: TRBD1; j_call: TRBJ1-5; clone_size: few; v_call: TRBV2; cdr3_aa: CASSYRGGSNQPQHF; cdr3_nt: TGTGCCAGCAGCTACAGGGGGGGAAGCAATCAGCCCCAGCATTTT
cdr3_length: 14; d_call: .; j_call: TRBJ2-3; clone_size: .; v_call: TRBV4-1; cdr3_aa: CASSQVLYTDTQYF; cdr3_nt: TGCGCCAGCAGCCAAGTCCTATACACAGATACGCAGTATTTT
cdr3_length: 15; d_call: TRBD2; j_call: TRBJ2-3; clone_size: .; v_call: TRBV7-7; cdr3_aa: CASSLAGGDTDTQYF; cdr3_nt: TGTGCCAGCAGCTTAGCGGGGGGGGACACAGATACGCAGTATTTT
cdr3_length: 14; d_call: .; j_call: TRBJ1-2; clone_size: .; v_call: TRBV27; cdr3_aa: CASRFNRELYGYTF; cdr3_nt: TGTGCCAGCAGGTTTAACAGGGAGCTCTATGGCTACACCTTC
cdr3_length: 14; d_call: TRBD1; j_call: TRBJ1-5; clone_size: .; v_call: TRBV30; cdr3_aa: CARLGTGGSQPQHF; cdr3_nt: TGTGCCAGACTGGGGACAGGGGGATCTCAGCCCCAGCATTTT
cdr3_length: 13; d_call: .; j_call: TRBJ1-6; clone_size: few; v_call: TRBV2; cdr3_aa: CASSEWSVSPLHF; cdr3_nt: TGTGCCAGCAGTGAATGGTCAGTATCCCCCCTCCACTTT
cdr3_length: 16; d_call: .; j_call: TRBJ1-1; clone_size: .; v_call: TRBV7-8; cdr3_aa: CASSIVGLQIGTEAFF; cdr3_nt: TGTGCCAGCAGCATAGTTGGGTTACAGATTGGGACTGAAGCTTTCTTT
cdr3_length: 16; d_call: .; j_call: TRBJ1-6; clone_size: few; v_call: TRBV5-1; cdr3_aa: CASSNPGVGDNSPLHF; cdr3_nt: TGCGCCAGCAGCAACCCCGGGGTTGGGGATAATTCACCCCTCCACTTT
cdr3_length: 14; d_call: .; j_call: TRBJ2-1; clone_size: once; v_call: TRBV19; cdr3_aa: CASSTEGLYNEQFF; cdr3_nt: TGTGCCAGTAGTACGGAGGGATTATACAATGAGCAGTTCTTC